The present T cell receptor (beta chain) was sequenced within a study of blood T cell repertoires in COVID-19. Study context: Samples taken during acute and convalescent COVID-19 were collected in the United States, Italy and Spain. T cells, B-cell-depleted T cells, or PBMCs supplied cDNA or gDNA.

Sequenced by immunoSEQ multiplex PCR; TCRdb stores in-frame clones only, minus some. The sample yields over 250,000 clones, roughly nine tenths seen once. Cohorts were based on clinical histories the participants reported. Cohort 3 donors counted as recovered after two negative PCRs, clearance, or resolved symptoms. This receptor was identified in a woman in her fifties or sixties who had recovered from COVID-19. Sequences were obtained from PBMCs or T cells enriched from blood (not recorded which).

This CDR3 reads CASSVEAYNEQFF. The CDR3 region has the DNA TGTGCCAGCAGCGTAGAAGCTTACAATGAGCAGTTCTTC. The chain joins TRBV9 to TRBJ2-1; D is undetermined. The CDR3 is 13 residues long. V was clipped by 0 bases and J by 4 bases, with 5 bases between them. In germline, CDR1 is SGDLS, CDR2 YYNGEE.